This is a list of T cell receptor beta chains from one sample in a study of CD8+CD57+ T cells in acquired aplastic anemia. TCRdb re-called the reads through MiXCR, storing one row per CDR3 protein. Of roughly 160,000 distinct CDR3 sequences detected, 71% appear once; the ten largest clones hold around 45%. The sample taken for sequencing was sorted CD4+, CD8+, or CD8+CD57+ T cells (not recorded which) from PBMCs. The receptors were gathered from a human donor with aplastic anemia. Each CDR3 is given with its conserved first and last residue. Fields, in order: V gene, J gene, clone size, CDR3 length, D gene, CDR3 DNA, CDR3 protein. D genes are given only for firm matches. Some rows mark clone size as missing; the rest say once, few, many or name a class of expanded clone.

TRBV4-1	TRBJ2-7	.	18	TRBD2	TGCGCCAGCAGCCAAGAGGGGGGGGTGTCGAGGTTTGGCTACGAGCAGTACTTC	CASSQEGGVSRFGYEQYF
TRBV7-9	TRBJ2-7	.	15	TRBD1	TGTGCCAGCAGTCTAGGGACAGGGGGGTCCTACGAGCAGTACTTC	CASSLGTGGSYEQYF
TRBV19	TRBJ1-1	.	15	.	TGTGCCAGTAGTATAGCGGGAGGGGCCCACACTGAAGCTTTCTTT	CASSIAGGAHTEAFF
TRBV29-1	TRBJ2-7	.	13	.	TGCAGCGCCGGAGCCGTGACAGCATCCGAGCAGTACTTC	CSAGAVTASEQYF
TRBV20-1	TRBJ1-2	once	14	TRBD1	TGCAGTGCCCCGCGGGCAGGGGGCGACTATGGCTACACCTTC	CSAPRAGGDYGYTF
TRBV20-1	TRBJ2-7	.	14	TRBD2	TGCAGTGCTAGGGGGACTAGCGGGAGTTCCGAGCAGTACTTC	CSARGTSGSSEQYF
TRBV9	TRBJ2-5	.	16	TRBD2	TGTGCCAGCAGCGTAGGGGGTAGCGGGGGAGAAGAGACCCAGTACTTC	CASSVGGSGGEETQYF
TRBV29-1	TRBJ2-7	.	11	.	TGCAGCGTTGAAACACAGTACGAGCAGTACTTC	CSVETQYEQYF
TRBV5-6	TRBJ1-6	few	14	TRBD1	TGTGCCAGCAGCTTGACAGGGGGTAATTCACCCCTCCACTTT	CASSLTGGNSPLHF
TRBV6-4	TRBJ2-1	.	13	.	TGTGCCAGCAGCGAGGGGGAATACAATGAGCAGTTCTTC	CASSEGEYNEQFF
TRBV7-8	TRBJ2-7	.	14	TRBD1	TGTGCCAGCAGCTTGGGGACAGGGGAGTACGAGCAGTACTTC	CASSLGTGEYEQYF
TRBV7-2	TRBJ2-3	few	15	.	TGTGCCAGCAGCTTAGTGGAAGGGGACCCAGATACGCAGTATTTT	CASSLVEGDPDTQYF
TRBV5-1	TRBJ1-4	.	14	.	TGTGCCAGCAGCCAGGGAGGGAATAATGAAAAACTGTTTTTT	CASSQGGNNEKLFF
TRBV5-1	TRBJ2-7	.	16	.	TGCGCCAGCAGCTCTCTCGGCAGCCGAGGAACCTCCGAGCAGTACTTC	CASSSLGSRGTSEQYF
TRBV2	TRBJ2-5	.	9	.	TGTGCCATAACAGAGACCCAGTACTTC	CAITETQYF
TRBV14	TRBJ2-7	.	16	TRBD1	TGTGCCAGCAGCCAACTCGACAGGGCAGGAAACTACGAGCAGTACTTC	CASSQLDRAGNYEQYF
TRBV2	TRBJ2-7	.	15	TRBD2	TGTGCCAGCAGTGAGCGAGCGGGAGGGCCCTACGAGCAGCACTTC	CASSERAGGPYEQHF
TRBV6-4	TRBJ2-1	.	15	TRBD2	TGTGCCAGCAGTCCCAGCGGGGGGGCATCAAATGAGCAGTTCTTC	CASSPSGGASNEQFF
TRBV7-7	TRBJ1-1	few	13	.	TGTGCTAGCAGCTTAGTAATGAACACTGAAGCTTTCTTT	CASSLVMNTEAFF
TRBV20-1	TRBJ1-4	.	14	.	TGCAGTGCTAGAATGGAAGATCTAATTGAAAAACTGTTTTTT	CSARMEDLIEKLFF
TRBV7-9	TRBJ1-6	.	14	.	TGTGCCAGCAGCTTTTTTGAAGGGCTTTCACCCCTCCACTTT	CASSFFEGLSPLHF
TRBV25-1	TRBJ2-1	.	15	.	TGTGCCAGCAGTAGTGGGACTCCTCAAGGGAATGAGCAGTTCTTC	CASSSGTPQGNEQFF
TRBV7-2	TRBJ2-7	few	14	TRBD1	TGTGCCAGCAGCTTACGACAGGGGGCAAGCGAGCAGTACTTC	CASSLRQGASEQYF
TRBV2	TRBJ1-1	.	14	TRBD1	TGTGCCAGCAGGACAGGGCGATTGAACACTGAAGCTTTCTTT	CASRTGRLNTEAFF
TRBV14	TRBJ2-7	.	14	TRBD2	TGTGCCAGCAGCTGGACTAGCGGGAGTTACGAGCAGTACTTC	CASSWTSGSYEQYF
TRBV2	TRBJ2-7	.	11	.	TGTGCCAGCAGTGAAGTGTACGAGCAGTACTTC	CASSEVYEQYF
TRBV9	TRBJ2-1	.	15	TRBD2	TGTGCCAGCAGAATGACTAGCGGGAGCAACAATGAGCAGTTCTTC	CASRMTSGSNNEQFF
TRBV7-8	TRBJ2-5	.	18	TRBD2	TGTGCCAGCAGCTCCTACCGACTAGCGGGAGGGCCGAGAGAGACCCAGTACTTC	CASSSYRLAGGPRETQYF
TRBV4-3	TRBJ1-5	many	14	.	TGCGCCAGCAGCCAAGAAGGGGGATATCAGCCCCAGCATTTT	CASSQEGGYQPQHF
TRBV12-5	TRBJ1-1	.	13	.	TGTGCTAGTGGTTTTGATTTGAACACTGAAGCTTTCTTT	CASGFDLNTEAFF
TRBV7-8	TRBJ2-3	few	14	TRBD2	TGTGCCAGCAGCAAGGTATCGCGGGACTACGAGCAGTACTTT	CASSKVSRDYEQYF
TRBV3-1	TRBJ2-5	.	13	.	TGTGCCAGCAGCCAACTACAAGGCGAGACCCAGTACTTC	CASSQLQGETQYF
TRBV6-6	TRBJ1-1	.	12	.	TGTGCCAGCTGGGGCTCAGGCACTGAAGCTTTCTTT	CASWGSGTEAFF
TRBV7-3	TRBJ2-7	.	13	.	TGTGCCAGCAGCCCCCAGACCGGGTACGAGCAGTACTTC	CASSPQTGYEQYF
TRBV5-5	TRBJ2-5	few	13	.	TGTGCCAGCAGCTTAGCAGGACCGGGGACCCAGTACTTC	CASSLAGPGTQYF
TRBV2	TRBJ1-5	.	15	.	TGTGCCAGCTTAGGGTTTTCGGGTAGCAATCAGCCCCAGCATTTT	CASLGFSGSNQPQHF
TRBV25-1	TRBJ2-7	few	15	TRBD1	TGTGCCAGCAATCGAGGGGGACAGGGGGGGTACGAGCAGTACTTC	CASNRGGQGGYEQYF
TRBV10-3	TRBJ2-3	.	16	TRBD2	TGTGCCATCAGTGTCAGCAGGACTAGTTTATCAGATACGCAGTATTTT	CAISVSRTSLSDTQYF
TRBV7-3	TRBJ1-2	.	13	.	TGTGCCAGCAGCTTAGGGACTTCCCATGGCTACACCTTC	CASSLGTSHGYTF
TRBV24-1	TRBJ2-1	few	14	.	TGTGCCACCTCGAAGCTGGACAGCTACAATGAGCAGTTCTTC	CATSKLDSYNEQFF
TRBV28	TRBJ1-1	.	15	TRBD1	TGTGCCAGCAGTCCCTGGACAGGTTGGTCCTCGGAAGCTTTCTTT	CASSPWTGWSSEAFF
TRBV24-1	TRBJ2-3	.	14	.	TGTGCCACCAGTGATCGGGGCAGGGCGGGTACGCAGTATTTT	CATSDRGRAGTQYF
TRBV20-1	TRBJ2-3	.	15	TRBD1	TGCAGTGCTGAGGTCCGGGACAGGGGACCAGATACGCAGTATTTT	CSAEVRDRGPDTQYF
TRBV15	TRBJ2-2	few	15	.	TGTGCCACCAGCAGAGACAGGGGCGACACCGGGGAGCTGTTTTTT	CATSRDRGDTGELFF
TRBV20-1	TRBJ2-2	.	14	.	TGCAGTGCTAGAGTTCGAGTTAACACCGGGGAGCTGTTTTTT	CSARVRVNTGELFF
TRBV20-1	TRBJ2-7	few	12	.	TGCAGTGCTAGAGGTCAGACCGACGAGCAGTACTTC	CSARGQTDEQYF
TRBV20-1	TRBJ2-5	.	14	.	TGCAGTGCCCCTAGGAGGACGCCTCAAGAGACCCAGTACTTC	CSAPRRTPQETQYF
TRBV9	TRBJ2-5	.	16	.	TGTGCCAGCAGCCCACAAGGGACTCACGAGAGGGAGACCCAGTACTTC	CASSPQGTHERETQYF
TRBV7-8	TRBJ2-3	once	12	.	TGTGCCAACACCAGACAGACAGATACGCAGTATTTT	CANTRQTDTQYF
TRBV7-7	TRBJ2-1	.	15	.	TGTGCCAGCAGCCAAACAGGGAGCTCCTACAATGAGCAGTTCTTC	CASSQTGSSYNEQFF
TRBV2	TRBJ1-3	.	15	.	TGTGCCAGCTCTGCAAGTCAGAGCTCTGGAAACACCATATATTTT	CASSASQSSGNTIYF
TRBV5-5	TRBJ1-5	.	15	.	TGTGCCAGCAGCGCGTCCGGGACACACAATCAGCCCCAGCATTTT	CASSASGTHNQPQHF
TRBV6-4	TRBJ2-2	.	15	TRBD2	TGTGCCAGCAGTGACCGAGCGGGGGAAGCCGGGGAGCTGTTTTTT	CASSDRAGEAGELFF
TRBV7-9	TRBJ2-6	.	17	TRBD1	TGTGCCAGCAGCTTATCGACAGGGCTCTCTGGGGCCAACGTCCTGACTTTC	CASSLSTGLSGANVLTF
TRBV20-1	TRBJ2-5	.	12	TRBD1	TGCAGTGCACAGAAAGGGGGCGAGACCCAGTACTTC	CSAQKGGETQYF
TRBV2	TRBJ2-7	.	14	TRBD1	TGTGCCAGCCGCGAGGGACAGGGGGCCGACGAGCAGTACTTC	CASREGQGADEQYF
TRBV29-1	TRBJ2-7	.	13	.	TGCAGCGTTGCGGAAAGTGTTTCCTACGGGCAGTACTTC	CSVAESVSYGQYF
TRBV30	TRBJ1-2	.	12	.	TGTGCCTGGAGTGCAGGGGCCTATGGCTACACCTTC	CAWSAGAYGYTF
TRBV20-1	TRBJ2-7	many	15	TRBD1	TGCAGTGCTGAGACGGGGACAGGGGGGTCCTACGAGCAGTACTTC	CSAETGTGGSYEQYF
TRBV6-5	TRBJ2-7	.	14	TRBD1	TGTGCCAGCAGGATCGGGACAGGGATGTACGAGCAGTACTTC	CASRIGTGMYEQYF